The 7 T cell receptor beta chains listed next were all sequenced from one sample in a study of T cell responses to AZD1222 COVID-19 vaccine. Clones were read by immunoSEQ multiplex PCR, and TCRdb kept only the in-frame ones, dropping some. The data contain 90,000 to 110,000 clones, nearly 90% of them singletons. Sequencing was performed on peripheral blood, taken 28 days after the second AZD1222 dose. The receptors derive from an adult who received the AZD1222 COVID-19 vaccine.

In DNA, the CDR3 is TGCAGTGCTCGCCAGGTAGTAGAAGCTTTCTTT. Protein sequence: CSARQVVEAFF. The chain uses TRBV20-1 and TRBJ1-1; D gene uncertain. CDR3 length: 11 residues. The V gene's germline CDR1 is DFQATT and CDR2 SNEGSKA (reference sequence). Trimming pared 5 bases from V and 8 bases from J, leaving 12 bases between.

This clone was seen a handful of times. The chain carries TRBV19 and TRBJ2-5; D gene unclear. The CDR3 spans 13 residues. The V and J ends lost 7 bases and 0 bases respectively, with 9 bases between them. Germline V gives CDR1 LNHDA, CDR2 SQIVND (reference sequence). CDR3 residues: CASNGAYQETQYF. Here the CDR3 DNA reads TGTGCCAGTAATGGAGCGTACCAAGAGACCCAGTACTTC.

This clone showed up just once. The CDR3 sequence: CASSFRGRGYGYTF. CDR3 nucleotides: TGTGCCAGCAGTTTCAGGGGGCGGGGCTATGGCTACACCTTC. This chain uses TRBV27 with TRBJ1-2, with 8 bases lining up with TRBD1. The CDR3 has 14 residues. V shed 3 bases, J shed 4 bases, and the junction held 4 bases outside the gene matches. CDR1 and CDR2 (germline): MNHEY, SMNVEV (reference sequence).

This clone appeared once. The chain carries TRBV9 and TRBJ1-2, with 9 bases aligning to TRBD1. This CDR3 spans 16 amino acids. The trim removed 4 bases at V and 1 base at J, leaving 8 bases unmatched. CDR1 and CDR2 from the germline V gene are SGDLS and YYNGEE. The CDR3 DNA reads as TGTGCCAGCAGCCCTCGGACAGGGGAAATTAACTATGGCTACACCTTC. Translated, it gives CASSPRTGEINYGYTF.

The V call is TRBV28, the J call TRBJ1-1, with D perhaps matching TRBD1 (6 bases). This CDR3 has 15 amino acids. Germline lookup yields CDR1 MDHEN and CDR2 SYDVKM. V was trimmed by 4 bases and J by 4 bases, leaving 16 bases between them. CDR3 amino acids: CASSSPPQGITEAFF. CDR3 nucleotides: TGTGCCAGCAGTTCGCCCCCTCAGGGGATCACTGAAGCTTTCTTT.

DNA for the CDR3: TGTGCCAGCAGCTTACTGGGGGAAGGCAATCAGCCCCAGCATTTT. It encodes CASSLLGEGNQPQHF. The chain has TRBV11-2 and TRBJ1-5; tentative D call: TRBD1 (5 bases). Trimming left V 2 bases short and J 2 bases short, with 10 bases between. This CDR3 is 15 amino acids long. CDR1 SGHAT and CDR2 FQNNGV come from the germline V gene.

The chain uses TRBV7-6 and TRBJ1-1; 7 bases are shared with TRBD1. V dropped 5 bases and J dropped 0; count of bases not matched to a gene: 3. In germline, CDR1 is SGHVS, CDR2 FNYEAQ. The CDR3 contains 14 residues. CDR3 DNA: TGTGCCAGCAGCCTTACAGGGGTGAACACTGAAGCTTTCTTT. Translating gives CASSLTGVNTEAFF.